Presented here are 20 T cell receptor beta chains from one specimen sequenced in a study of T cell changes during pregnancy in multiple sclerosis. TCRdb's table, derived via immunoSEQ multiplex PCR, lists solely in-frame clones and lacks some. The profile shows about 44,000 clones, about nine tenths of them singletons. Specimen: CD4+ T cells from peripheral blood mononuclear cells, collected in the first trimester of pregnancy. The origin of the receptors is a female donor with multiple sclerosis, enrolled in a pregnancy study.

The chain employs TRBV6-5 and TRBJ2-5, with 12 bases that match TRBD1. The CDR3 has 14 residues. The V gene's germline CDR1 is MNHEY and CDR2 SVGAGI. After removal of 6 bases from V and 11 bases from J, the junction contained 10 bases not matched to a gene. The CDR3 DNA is TGTGCCAGCAGCCCCGGGACAGGGGGCCGAGGGCAGTACTTC. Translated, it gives CASSPGTGGRGQYF.

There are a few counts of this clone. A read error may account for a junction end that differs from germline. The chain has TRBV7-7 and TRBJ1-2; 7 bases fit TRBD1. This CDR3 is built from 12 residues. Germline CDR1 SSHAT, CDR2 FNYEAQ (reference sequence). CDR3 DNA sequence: TGTGCTAGCAGCTCAGGGGGCTATGGCTACACCTTC. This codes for CASSSGGYGYTF.

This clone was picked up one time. This CDR3 reads CASSYSGQGNYEQYF. The CDR3, as DNA: TGTGCCAGCAGTTACTCAGGACAGGGTAACTACGAGCAGTACTTC. The chain uses TRBV6-5 and TRBJ2-7, with 8 bases lining up with TRBD1. Germline CDR1 reads MNHEY; CDR2 reads SVGAGI. Losses at the gene ends were 0 bases for V and 3 bases for J; bases not matched to a gene: 4. This CDR3 region has 15 residues.

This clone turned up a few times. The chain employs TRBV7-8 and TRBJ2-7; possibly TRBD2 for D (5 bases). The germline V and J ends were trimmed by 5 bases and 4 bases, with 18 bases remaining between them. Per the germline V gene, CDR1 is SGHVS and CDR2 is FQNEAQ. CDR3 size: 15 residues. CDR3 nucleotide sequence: TGTGCCAGCAGCCCGGAGGATGATCGGGGTTACGAGCAGTACTTC. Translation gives CASSPEDDRGYEQYF. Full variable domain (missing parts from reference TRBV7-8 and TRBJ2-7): GAGVSQSPRYKVAKRGQDVALRCDPISGHVSLFWYQQALGQGPEFLTYFQNEAQLDKSGLPSDRFFAERPEGSVSTLKIQRTQQEDSAVYLCASSPEDDRGYEQYFGPGTRLTVT.

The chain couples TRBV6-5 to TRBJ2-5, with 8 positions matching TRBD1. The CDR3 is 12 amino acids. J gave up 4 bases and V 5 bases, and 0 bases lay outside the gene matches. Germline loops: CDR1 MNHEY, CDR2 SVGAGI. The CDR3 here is CASSTGGETQYF. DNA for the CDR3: TGTGCCAGCAGTACAGGGGGAGAGACCCAGTACTTC.

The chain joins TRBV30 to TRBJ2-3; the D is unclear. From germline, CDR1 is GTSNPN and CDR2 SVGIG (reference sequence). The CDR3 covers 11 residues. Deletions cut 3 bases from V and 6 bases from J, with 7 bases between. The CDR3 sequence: CAWSRFDTQYF. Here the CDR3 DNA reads TGTGCCTGGAGCCGTTTTGATACGCAGTATTTT.

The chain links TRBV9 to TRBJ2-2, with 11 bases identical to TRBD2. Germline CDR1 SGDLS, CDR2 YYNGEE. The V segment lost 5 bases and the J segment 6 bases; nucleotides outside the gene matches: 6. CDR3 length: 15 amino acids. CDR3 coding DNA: TGTGCCAGCAGTACTACTAGCGGGAGTGCCGGGGAGCTGTTTTTT. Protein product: CASSTTSGSAGELFF. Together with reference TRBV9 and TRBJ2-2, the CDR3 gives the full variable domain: DSGVTQTPKHLITATGQRVTLRCSPRSGDLSVYWYQQSLDQGLQFLIQYYNGEERAKGNILERFSAQQFPDLHSELNLSSLELGDSALYFCASSTTSGSAGELFFGEGSRLTVL.

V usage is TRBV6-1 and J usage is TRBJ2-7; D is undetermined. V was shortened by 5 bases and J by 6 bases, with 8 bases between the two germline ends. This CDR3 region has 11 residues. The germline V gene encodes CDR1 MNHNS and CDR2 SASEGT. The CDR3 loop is CASSYRGEQYF. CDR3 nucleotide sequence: TGTGCCAGCAGTTACCGAGGCGAGCAGTACTTC.

The CDR3 nucleotides read TGTGCCAGCAGTTCAGGGACTAGCGGGAGTTTTCACACCGGGGAGCTGTTTTTT. Translated: CASSSGTSGSFHTGELFF. The gene calls are TRBV28 and TRBJ2-2, with TRBD2 matching 14 bases. The CDR3 contains 18 residues. V dropped 4 bases and J dropped 3; count of bases not matched to a gene: 7. The V gene's germline CDR1 is MDHEN and CDR2 SYDVKM.

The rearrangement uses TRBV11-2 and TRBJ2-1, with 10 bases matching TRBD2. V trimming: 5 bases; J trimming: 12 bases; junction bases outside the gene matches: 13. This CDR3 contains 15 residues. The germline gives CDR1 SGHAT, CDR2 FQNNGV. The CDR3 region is CASSPGLAALGGQFF. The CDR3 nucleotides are TGTGCCAGCAGCCCAGGACTAGCGGCCCTGGGGGGGCAGTTCTTC.

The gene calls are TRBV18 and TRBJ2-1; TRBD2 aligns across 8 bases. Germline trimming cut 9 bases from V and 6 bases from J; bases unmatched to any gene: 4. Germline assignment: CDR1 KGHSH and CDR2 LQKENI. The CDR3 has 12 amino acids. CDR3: CASERGGNEQFF. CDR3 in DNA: TGTGCCAGTGAACGGGGGGGCAATGAGCAGTTCTTC.

CDR3 loop: CASSFTANTGELFF. CDR3 bases: TGTGCCAGCAGCTTCACAGCGAACACCGGGGAGCTGTTTTTT. This chain uses TRBV7-3 with TRBJ2-2; no reliable D call. Trimming cost V 3 bases and J 0 bases, with 5 bases left between them. The CDR3 spans 14 residues. Germline V gene sequence: CDR1 SGHTA, CDR2 FQGTGA.

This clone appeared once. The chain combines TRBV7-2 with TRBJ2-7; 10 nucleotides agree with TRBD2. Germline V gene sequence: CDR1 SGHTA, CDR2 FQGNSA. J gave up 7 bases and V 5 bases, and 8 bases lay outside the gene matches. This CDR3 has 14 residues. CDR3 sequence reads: CASSPSGGGREQYF. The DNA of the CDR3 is TGTGCCAGCAGCCCAAGCGGGGGGGGGAGGGAGCAGTACTTC.

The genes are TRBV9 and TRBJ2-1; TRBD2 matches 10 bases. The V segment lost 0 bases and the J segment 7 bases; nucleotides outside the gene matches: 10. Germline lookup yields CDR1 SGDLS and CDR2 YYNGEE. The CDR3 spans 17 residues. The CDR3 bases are TGTGCCAGCAGCGTAGCTATAGCGGGACTAGCGCAAAATGAGCAGTTCTTC. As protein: CASSVAIAGLAQNEQFF.

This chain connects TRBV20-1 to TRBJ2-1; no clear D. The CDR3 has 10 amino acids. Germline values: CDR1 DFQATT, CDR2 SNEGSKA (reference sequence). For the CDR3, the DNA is TGCAGAGCCGCCGGGTCTGAGCAGTTCTTC. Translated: CRAAGSEQFF.

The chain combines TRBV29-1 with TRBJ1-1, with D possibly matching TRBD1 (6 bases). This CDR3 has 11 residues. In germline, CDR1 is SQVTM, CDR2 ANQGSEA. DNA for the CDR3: TGCAGTTATCCCTCTGGGACAAGGGCTTTCTTT. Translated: CSYPSGTRAFF.

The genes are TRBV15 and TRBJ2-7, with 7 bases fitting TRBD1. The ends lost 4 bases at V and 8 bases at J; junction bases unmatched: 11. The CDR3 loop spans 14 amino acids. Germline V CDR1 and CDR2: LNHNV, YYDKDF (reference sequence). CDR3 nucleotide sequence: TGTGCCACCAGCAAGCAGGCCGGGACAGACCAGCAGTACTTC. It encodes CATSKQAGTDQQYF.

The CDR3 nucleotides are TGCGCCAGCAGCTCAAGAAGCGGGAGTCCCTACAATGAGCAGTTCTTC. This gives the protein CASSSRSGSPYNEQFF. The V gene is TRBV5-1, the J gene TRBJ2-1, with 8 bases matching TRBD2. Germline V gene sequence: CDR1 SGHRS, CDR2 YFSETQ. The ends lost 3 bases at V and 2 bases at J; junction bases unmatched: 7. The CDR3 totals 16 residues. The full variable domain, its missing parts supplied by reference TRBV5-1 and TRBJ2-1, is KAGVTQTPRYLIKTRGQQVTLSCSPISGHRSVSWYQQTPGQGLQFLFEYFSETQRNKGNFPGRFSGRQFSNSRSEMNVSTLELGDSALYLCASSSRSGSPYNEQFFGPGTRLTVL.

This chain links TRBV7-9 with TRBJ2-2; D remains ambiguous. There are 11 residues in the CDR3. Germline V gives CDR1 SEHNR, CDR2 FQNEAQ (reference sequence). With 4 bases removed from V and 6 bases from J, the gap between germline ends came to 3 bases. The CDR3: CASSSSGELFF. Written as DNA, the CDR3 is TGTGCCAGCAGCTCATCCGGGGAGCTGTTTTTT. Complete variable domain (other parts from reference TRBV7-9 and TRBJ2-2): DTGVSQNPRHKITKRGQNVTFRCDPISEHNRLYWYRQTLGQGPEFLTYFQNEAQLEKSRLLSDRFSAERPKGSFSTLEIQRTEQGDSAMYLCASSSSGELFFGEGSRLTVL.

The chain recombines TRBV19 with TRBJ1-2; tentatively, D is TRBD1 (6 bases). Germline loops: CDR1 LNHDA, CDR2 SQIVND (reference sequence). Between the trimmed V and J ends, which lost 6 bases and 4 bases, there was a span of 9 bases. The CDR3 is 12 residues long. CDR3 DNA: TGTGCCAGTAGGCCGGACAGCTATGGCTACACCTTC. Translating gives CASRPDSYGYTF.